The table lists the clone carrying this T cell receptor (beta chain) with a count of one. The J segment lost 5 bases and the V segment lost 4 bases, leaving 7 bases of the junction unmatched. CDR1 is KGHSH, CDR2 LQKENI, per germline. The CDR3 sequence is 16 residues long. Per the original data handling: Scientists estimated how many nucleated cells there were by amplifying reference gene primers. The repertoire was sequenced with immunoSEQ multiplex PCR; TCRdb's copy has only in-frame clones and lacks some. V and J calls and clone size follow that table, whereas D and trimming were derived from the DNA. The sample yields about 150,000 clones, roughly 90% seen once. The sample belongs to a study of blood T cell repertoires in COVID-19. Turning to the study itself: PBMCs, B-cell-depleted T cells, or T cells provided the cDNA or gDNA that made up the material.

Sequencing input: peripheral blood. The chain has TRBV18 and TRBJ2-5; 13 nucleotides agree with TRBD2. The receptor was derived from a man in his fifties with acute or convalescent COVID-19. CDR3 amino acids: CASSQGLAGSFETQYF. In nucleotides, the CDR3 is TGTGCCAGCTCACAGGGACTAGCGGGATCATTTGAGACCCAGTACTTC.